The source of this TCR beta chain is a study of cytotoxic CD8 clonotypes in ibrutinib-treated CLL. Whole-study context: The group held 11 relapsed/refractory and roughly 15 treatment-naive patients, with roughly 17 IGHV unmutated. Following a median approximately eleven months of treatment, with a range of 6 to 36, response samples were taken.

The CDR3 is made up of 16 amino acids. TCR beta libraries used 1.5 to 2 micrograms of DNA from cryopreserved PBMCs. About this clone: The antigen remains undetermined.

TCRdb keeps only in-frame clones here, not all; method: immunoSEQ multiplex PCR. This table holds tens of thousands of clones, about half found once. Whole-study findings and limits: Ibrutinib response saw clonality rise, and progression saw it return toward baseline.

This receptor was identified in a human donor with chronic lymphocytic leukemia. This chain uses TRBV21-1 with TRBJ2-7; the table's D gene call, TRBD2, was not cross checked with the DNA. TRBV21-1 is shown as a pseudogene. Sequenced material: PBMCs, taken after 12 months of ibrutinib treatment. The CDR3 here is CASSKVKISSSYEQYF. CDR3 sequence (DNA): TGTGCCAGCAGCAAAGTCAAGATATCGAGCTCCTACGAGCAGTACTTC.